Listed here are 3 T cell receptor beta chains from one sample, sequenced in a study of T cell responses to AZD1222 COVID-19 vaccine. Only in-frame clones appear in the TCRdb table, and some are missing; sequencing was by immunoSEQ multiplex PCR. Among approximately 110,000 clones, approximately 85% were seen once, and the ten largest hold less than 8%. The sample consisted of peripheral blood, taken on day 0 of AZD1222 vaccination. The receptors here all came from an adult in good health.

The CDR3 DNA reads as TGTGCCACCAGTGATTCCGGGACAGGCAATAGCAATCAGCCCCAGCATTTT. This translates into CATSDSGTGNSNQPQHF. The V and J genes are TRBV24-1 and TRBJ1-5; 8 bases agree with TRBD1. Unmatched junction bases numbered 5, after V lost 2 bases and J lost 0 bases. The CDR3 extends over 17 amino acids. Germline V gene lookup returns CDR1 KGHDR and CDR2 SFDVKD.

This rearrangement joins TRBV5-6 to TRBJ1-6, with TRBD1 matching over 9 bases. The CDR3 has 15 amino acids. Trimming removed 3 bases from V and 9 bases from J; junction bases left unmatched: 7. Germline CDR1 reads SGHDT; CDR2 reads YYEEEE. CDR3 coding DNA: TGTGCCAGCAGCTGGGACAGGGCAGGCGGTTCACCCCTCCACTTT. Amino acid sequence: CASSWDRAGGSPLHF.

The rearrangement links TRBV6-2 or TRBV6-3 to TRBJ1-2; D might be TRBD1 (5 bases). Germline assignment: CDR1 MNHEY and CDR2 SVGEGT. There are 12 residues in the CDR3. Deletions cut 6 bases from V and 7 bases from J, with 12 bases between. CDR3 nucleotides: TGTGCCAGCAGCCTTTGGGGCGGTGGCTACACCTTC. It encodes CASSLWGGGYTF.